These 9 T cell receptor beta chains originate from one sample sequenced in a study of cytomegalovirus exposure and HLA in healthy donors. With 60 Vbeta and 13 Jbeta primers, the PCR was carried out. Data came from immunoSEQ multiplex PCR; TCRdb stores just in-frame clones and leaves some out. The sample has about 61,000 clones, 70% to 90% seen once. Sample: PBMCs. Every receptor here comes from a man aged 25-45 years in good health and CMV-seropositive.

The V gene is TRBV27, the J gene TRBJ1-4; 8 bases fit TRBD1. J was trimmed by 8 bases and V by 2 bases; bases with no gene match: 1. The germline gives CDR1 MNHEY, CDR2 SMNVEV (reference sequence). CDR3 size: 13 residues. The CDR3 region is CASSLPGGEKLFF. CDR3 bases: TGTGCCAGCAGTTTACCAGGGGGCGAAAAACTGTTTTTT. The complete variable domain, with remaining parts taken from reference TRBV27 and TRBJ1-4, reads EAQVTQNPRYLITVTGKKLTVTCSQNMNHEYMSWYRQDPGLGLRQIYYSMNVEVTDKGDVPEGYKVSRKEKRNFPLILESPSPNQTSLYFCASSLPGGEKLFFGSGTQLSVL.

This clone occurred once. The chain couples TRBV6-1 to TRBJ1-5; a possible D gene is TRBD1 (5 bases). The CDR3 has 13 amino acids. Trimming stripped 3 bases from V and 6 bases from J, with 9 bases between. CDR1 is MNHNS, CDR2 SASEGT, per germline. For the CDR3, the DNA is TGTGCCAGCAGTGATCAGGGATCTCAGCCCCAGCATTTT. Its protein product is CASSDQGSQPQHF.

The chain couples TRBV5-1 to TRBJ2-7, with D possibly matching TRBD2 (5 bases). Between the trimmed V and J ends, which lost 0 bases and 2 bases, there was a span of 18 bases. The length of the CDR3 is 17 residues. CDR1 and CDR2 (germline): SGHRS, YFSETQ. CDR3 region: CASSLAITRVAPYEQYF. The CDR3, as DNA: TGCGCCAGCAGCTTGGCCATAACGAGGGTCGCCCCCTACGAGCAGTACTTC. Full variable domain (rest looked up from reference TRBV5-1 and TRBJ2-7): KAGVTQTPRYLIKTRGQQVTLSCSPISGHRSVSWYQQTPGQGLQFLFEYFSETQRNKGNFPGRFSGRQFSNSRSEMNVSTLELGDSALYLCASSLAITRVAPYEQYFGPGTRLTVT.

V and J are TRBV6-4 and TRBJ1-5, with TRBD1 matching over 9 bases. The germline CDR1 and CDR2 sequences are MRHNA and SNTAGT. This CDR3 is 15 amino acids long. V lost 6 bases to trimming and J lost 2 bases; unmatched junction nucleotides: 5. DNA for the CDR3: TGTGCCAGCAGACAGACAGGGGGTGGCAATCAGCCCCAGCATTTT. Amino acids: CASRQTGGGNQPQHF.

The chain couples TRBV30 to TRBJ2-3; 9 bases map to TRBD1. Trimming removed 2 bases from V and 5 bases from J; junction bases left unmatched: 2. The germline V gene has CDR1 GTSNPN and CDR2 SVGIG (reference sequence). This CDR3 contains 13 residues. CDR3 loop: CAWSLTGGDTQYF. Here the CDR3 DNA reads TGTGCCTGGAGTCTGACAGGGGGAGATACGCAGTATTTT.

This chain connects TRBV7-3 to TRBJ1-1; D call uncertain. Germline values: CDR1 SGHTA, CDR2 FQGTGA. This CDR3 has 13 amino acids. The V end lost 2 bases, the J end lost 7 bases, and 11 bases lay between the germline ends. The CDR3 region is CASSLAARDEAFF. The CDR3 nucleotides read TGTGCCAGCAGCTTAGCTGCGAGGGATGAAGCTTTCTTT.

Judged by abundance, this clone is medium-sized. The same CDR3 can be traced to other DNA sequences in this sample. Here the CDR3 DNA reads TGTGCCAGCAGTGGAGGCCCGAAAGTGGATACGCAGTATTTT. It yields the protein CASSGGPKVDTQYF. The chain combines TRBV9 with TRBJ2-3; the D gene is possibly TRBD2 (5 bases). Germline CDR1 and CDR2: SGDLS and YYNGEE. CDR3 length: 14 residues. Trimming left V 5 bases short and J 6 bases short, with 16 bases between.

This clone was seen just once. This chain connects TRBV7-3 to TRBJ2-3, with 7 positions matching TRBD1. Germline CDR1 and CDR2: SGHTA and FQGTGA. The CDR3 runs to 14 residues. J lost 9 bases, V lost 5 bases, and 11 bases had no gene match. The CDR3 sequence: CASSPGQASMTQYF. The CDR3 DNA follows: TGTGCCAGCAGCCCAGGACAGGCCAGTATGACGCAGTATTTT.

The chain links TRBV27 to TRBJ1-3; TRBD1 agrees at 7 bases. J was trimmed by 4 bases and V by 6 bases; bases with no gene match: 12. Per germline, CDR1 MNHEY and CDR2 SMNVEV (reference sequence). The CDR3 has 16 residues. CDR3 amino acids: CASSQTKGTEGNTIYF. The CDR3 DNA is TGTGCCAGCAGCCAAACGAAGGGGACAGAGGGAAACACCATATATTTT.